This T cell receptor (beta chain) came from a study of CXCR3-negative and CXCR3-positive naive CD8 T cells. Through 5' RACE with UMI labels, the TRB cDNA libraries were prepared. TCRdb reprocessed the 5' RACE reads; each CDR3 protein has one entry and no DNA is given. There are more than 50,000 distinct CDR3 sequences in the sample, with over 1.2% held by the top ten. General study results and limits: TCR strength was inferred from TRB CDR3 properties, while surface CD5 was comparable between naive subsets. A higher hydrophobicity marked the TRB CDR3s of CXCR3-positive naive cells versus CXCR3-negative naive cells. Both naive subsets showed comparably high diversity, and memory CD8+ cells showed much lower diversity.

Germline V gene sequence: CDR1 SGHNT, CDR2 YYREEE (reference sequence). The CDR3 runs 12 residues. Of note for this clonotype: The antigen is not known.

The chain recombines TRBV5-4 with TRBJ2-1; TCRdb indicates TRBD2, and absent DNA this call remains unverified. The source is a human donor in good health. Some clones in this sample may be carry-over from other donors' samples. The sequencing input was naive CXCR3- CD8+ T cells from blood. Sample subset: CD45RO-CCR7+CD27+CD95- naive CD8+ T cells lacking CXCR3 (TNR3-). This CDR3 reads CASSEGEDEQFF.